This T cell receptor beta chain was profiled in a study of vaccination effects on CD4 cells after COVID-19 (dated 2022 in TCRdb). Turning to the overall study: Post-vaccine samples across the study were collected a median of 72 days after the second dose, with a range of 14 to 241. Cultures from other donors in the study were sequenced using the Oncomine TCR Beta short-read assay on an Illumina iSeq 100. A total of around eleven COVID-19 convalescent patients and a handful of SARS-CoV-2-naive healthy vaccine recipients were included in the full study. The study compared SARS-CoV-2 spike-specific CD4+ TCR repertoires before and after mRNA vaccination in COVID-19 convalescent patients and infection-naive vaccine recipients. General study outcomes and caveats: The study was limited by a small number of convalescent patients, and early post-infection timepoints were lacking. Among healthy vaccine recipients, nearly all vaccine-induced clones were SARS-CoV-2 mono-reactive, and only 1 of 255 was cross-reactive with common cold coronaviruses. Clones induced by infection and clones induced by vaccination both contracted markedly at late timepoints after vaccination, which fits with T cell responses waning over time.

As regards this clone: Its antigen remains unidentified. Qualities for individual bases were not recorded, and no much larger clone is one base off.

The germline V gene sets CDR1 to WSHSY and CDR2 to SAAADI. The CDR3 sequence holds 13 residues, the cysteine and phenylalanine included. Just CDR3 DNA is preserved here, 39 bases in frame from base 1. V is cut by 5 bases and J by 5 bases, and the space between the germline ends is 10 bases. In the ViraFEST assay, PBMC were stimulated with viral peptide pools, and TCR sequencing was then used to find antigen-specific CD4+ T cell clonotypes based on their expansion. After about 10 days of culture, CD4+ T cells were isolated with the EasySep CD4+ T cell isolation kit. Each participant received two doses of an mRNA SARS-CoV-2 vaccine, either BNT162b2 or mRNA-1273. The absence of prior SARS-CoV-2 infection in healthy vaccine recipients was confirmed by negative nucleocapsid antibodies before and after vaccination. Two million PBMC per well were cultured in IMDM with around 5% human AB serum, 9 to 10 IU/ml IL-2 and gentamicin, plus 10 ug/ml peptides. On days 3 and 7, half of the culture medium was replaced with fresh IL-2-containing medium. Unless otherwise noted, each peptide stimulation condition was cultured in triplicate wells. PBMC were separated from whole blood using Ficoll-Paque Plus gradient centrifugation and were then either cryopreserved at -140C or used fresh. The overlapping peptide pools covered the spike proteins of SARS-CoV-2 and of the common cold coronaviruses HCoV-NL63, HCoV-OC43 and HCoV-229E. Genomic DNA was extracted from cultured CD4+ T cells with the QIAamp micro DNA kit.

Library prep was done by the immunoSEQ multiplex PCR assay. TCR beta CDR3 sequencing was performed on DNA from the cultured, isolated CD4+ T cells. The source study handled its data this way. The analysis removed non-productive TCR sequences, trimmed reads to the CDR3 region, and retained only CDR3s that were 7 or more amino acids long. Antigen-specific clonotypes were identified with the MANAFEST web app by comparing expansion in peptide wells against reference cultures. To be called positive, a clone needed expansion at FDR<0.05 compared with the reference and with all other wells, an odds ratio greater than 5, and a frequency greater than 0.1% in two replicate wells. A clonotype was defined as cross-reactive if the clonotype was significantly expanded both in SARS-CoV-2 spike wells and in at least one common cold coronavirus spike condition. CDR3 similarity was assessed by Levenshtein distance with the stringdist R package, and unrooted trees were built with ape in R 3.6.1. TCRdb took this table from immuneACCESS and kept in-frame rearrangements with V and J called. Such tables lack part of the clones; where checked against another copy, unresolved V genes explain under half of the gap, and the rest is unexplained. That table supplies the V and J calls and clone size; D and trimming were determined from the DNA. Present in this sample are more than 20,000 clones, about three quarters of which were seen just once. About a tenth of the sample is taken by the ten largest.

The sample here was CD4+ T cells from PBMCs cultured with HCoV-NL63 spike peptides, taken after COVID-19 vaccination. The sample's cell subset or site label, decoded: HCoV-NL63 spike overlapping peptide pool stimulation. The chain employs TRBV10-2 and TRBJ1-3; TRBD1 might be the D gene, on 5 matching bases. The receptor was isolated from a human donor who received a COVID-19 vaccine. The DNA reads as follows: TGCGCCAGCAGTCCCCGGGGACGAAACACCATATATTTT. Its translation is CASSPRGRNTIYF.